These 11 T cell receptor beta chains originate from one sample sequenced in a study of identical twins. From the 5' RACE reads, TCRdb called clonotypes with MiXCR, one entry per CDR3 protein. This repertoire shows around 490,000 distinct CDR3 sequences, roughly 13% found once; its top ten account for about 0.94%. This same sample was also taken into another study, of yellow fever vaccine responses in identical twins.

Sequenced input: CD4+ T cells sorted from blood. The source is a woman between 18 and 29 years old in good health.

This clonotype has more than one count but fewer than ten. The chain carries TRBV6-1 and TRBJ2-2; TRBD1 aligns across 8 bases. J lost 3 bases, V lost 6 bases, and 6 bases had no gene match. CDR1 is MNHNS and CDR2 is SASEGT in the germline V gene. This CDR3 region has 15 residues. This CDR3 reads CASRSPTGDTGELFF. In nucleotides, the CDR3 is TGTGCCAGCAGATCCCCGACAGGGGACACCGGGGAGCTGTTTTTT.

The table lists this clonotype with a few counts. The rearrangement joins TRBV7-4 to TRBJ2-7; D gene ambiguous. CDR1 and CDR2 (germline): SGHVT, SQSDAQ. This CDR3 comprises 13 residues. V was shortened by 7 bases and J by 5 bases, with 15 bases between the two germline ends. CDR3 nucleotide sequence: TGTGCCAGCACCAAACCACGACACAACGAGCAGTACTTC. This sequence encodes CASTKPRHNEQYF.

This clonotype was detected a few times. V gene TRBV20-1 combines with J gene TRBJ2-7; TRBD2 matches 11 bases. The CDR3 is made up of 19 amino acids. J was trimmed by 4 bases and V by 5 bases; bases with no gene match: 22. The V gene's germline CDR1 is DFQATT and CDR2 SNEGSKA (reference sequence). CDR3: CSASSPGTSGGGGPYEQYF. The CDR3 DNA reads TGCAGTGCTTCCAGCCCCGGGACTAGCGGCGGTGGCGGACCATACGAGCAGTACTTC.

This clonotype was seen many times. The chain links TRBV10-3 to TRBJ2-5; D is unresolved. Trimming pared 2 bases from V and 3 bases from J, leaving 4 bases between. The CDR3 contains 12 residues. Germline-derived CDR1 and CDR2 are ENHRY and SYGVKD. Here the CDR3 DNA reads TGTGCCATCAGTGAGCCGGAAGAGACCCAGTACTTC. Residues: CAISEPEETQYF.

In its sample, this clonotype was seen a few times. The V call is TRBV6-1, the J call TRBJ2-7; 12 bases align to TRBD1. CDR3 size: 15 residues. The trim removed 3 bases at V and 2 bases at J, leaving 2 bases unmatched. Germline CDR1 MNHNS, CDR2 SASEGT. This CDR3 reads CASSEGQGAAYEQYF. The CDR3 DNA is TGTGCCAGCAGTGAGGGACAGGGGGCTGCCTACGAGCAGTACTTC.

This clonotype turned up a few times. The rearrangement uses TRBV6-1 and TRBJ2-5, with 12 positions matching TRBD2. This CDR3 is built from 15 residues. J lost 7 bases, V lost 6 bases, and 9 bases had no gene match. Per the germline V gene, CDR1 is MNHNS and CDR2 is SASEGT. The CDR3: CASRTGLAGAATQYF. The CDR3, as DNA: TGTGCCAGCAGAACGGGACTAGCGGGCGCCGCGACCCAGTACTTC.

The table lists this clonotype with a few counts. This chain links TRBV10-3 with TRBJ2-1, with 14 bases identical to TRBD2. The CDR3 spans 17 residues. V lost 3 bases to trimming and J lost 7 bases; unmatched junction nucleotides: 8. Germline CDR1 is ENHRY and CDR2 is SYGVKD. DNA for the CDR3: TGTGCCATCAGTGAACCGGGACTAGCGGGAGCCCAAAATGAGCAGTTCTTC. Translated, it gives CAISEPGLAGAQNEQFF.

This clonotype has a handful of counts. This rearrangement joins TRBV10-1 to TRBJ2-1; 14 bases are shared with TRBD2. The trim removed 3 bases at V and 4 bases at J, leaving 14 bases unmatched. Germline V gene data show CDR1 as WNHNN and CDR2 as SYGVQD (reference sequence). This CDR3 is built from 20 residues. The CDR3, as DNA: TGCGCCAGCAGTGACCCCAAGGGACTAGCGGGAGAGGGGAGATACAATGAGCAGTTCTTC. It is translated as CASSDPKGLAGEGRYNEQFF.

There are many counts of this clonotype. V is TRBV6-2 or TRBV6-3 and J is TRBJ2-5; TRBD2 matches 8 bases. V lost 5 bases to trimming and J lost 3 bases; unmatched junction nucleotides: 8. CDR1 is MNHEY, CDR2 SVGEGT, per germline. The CDR3 length is 15 residues. Written as DNA, the CDR3 is TGTGCCAGCAGTCATTGGAGCGGGAGAGAAGAGACCCAGTACTTC. Translating it yields CASSHWSGREETQYF.

The chain couples TRBV25-1 to TRBJ2-1; 8 bases align to TRBD1. CDR1 and CDR2 (germline): MGHDK, SYGVNS. The J segment lost 2 bases and the V segment lost 8 bases, leaving 5 bases of the junction unmatched. The length of the CDR3 is 14 residues. CDR3 in DNA: TGTGCCAGCGGACGGACAGGGCCCTACAATGAGCAGTTCTTC. Residues: CASGRTGPYNEQFF.

In regard to this clonotype: A read error is likely, as this CDR3 ends without the conserved phenylalanine or tryptophan. It is unclear where the CDR3 begins or ends on the DNA, so no DNA is shown, and the CDR3 is as TCRdb lists it. The chain has TRBV7-9 and TRBJ2-4; the table names TRBD1, a call not compared with the DNA. The CDR3 spans 13 residues, counting both ends. Germline V gene lookup returns CDR1 SEHNR and CDR2 FQNEAQ (reference sequence). CDR3 protein: CASSLEWGGARPS.